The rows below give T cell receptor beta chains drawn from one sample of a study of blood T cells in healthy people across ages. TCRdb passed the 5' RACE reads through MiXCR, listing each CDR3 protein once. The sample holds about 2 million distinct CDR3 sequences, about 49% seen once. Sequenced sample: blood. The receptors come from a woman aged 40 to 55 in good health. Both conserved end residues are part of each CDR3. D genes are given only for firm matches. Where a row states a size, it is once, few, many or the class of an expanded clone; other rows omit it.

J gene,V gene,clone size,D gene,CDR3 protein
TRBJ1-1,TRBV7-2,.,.,CASSFYSEAFF
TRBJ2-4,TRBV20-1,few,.,CSATIRDPIAKNIQYF
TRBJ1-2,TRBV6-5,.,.,CASSYSLNYGYTF
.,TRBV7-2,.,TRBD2,CVSSSTSGVWETQYF
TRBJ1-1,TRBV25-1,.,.,CASRPFQGAAFF
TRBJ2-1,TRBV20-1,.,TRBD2,CSAKKSGGAIYNEQFF
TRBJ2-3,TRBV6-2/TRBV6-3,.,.,CASSYNLQGGPHTDTQYF
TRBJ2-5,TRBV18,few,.,CASSPPGDNQETQYF
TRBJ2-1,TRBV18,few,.,CASSPGRGGTSYNEQFF
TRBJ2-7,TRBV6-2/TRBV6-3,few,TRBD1,CASSTPGGSYEQYF
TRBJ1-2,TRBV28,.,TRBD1,CASSFPQGDYTF
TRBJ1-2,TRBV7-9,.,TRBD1,CASSLAGGFRAGGYTF
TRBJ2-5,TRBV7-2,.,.,CASGNGQGETQYF
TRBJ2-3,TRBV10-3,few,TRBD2,CAISESGGGSTDTQYF
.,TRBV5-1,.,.,CASSLQSETQYF
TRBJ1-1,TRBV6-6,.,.,CASSSDGENTEAFF
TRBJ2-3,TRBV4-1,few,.,CASSPTRAGITDTQYF
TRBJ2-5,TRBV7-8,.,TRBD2,CASSSARTSGGSNEQYF
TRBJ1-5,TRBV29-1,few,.,CSVVADSNQPQHF
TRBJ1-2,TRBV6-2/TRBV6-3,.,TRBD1,CASSGPGQGVNGYTF
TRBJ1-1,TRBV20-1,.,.,CSAENPQGTNTEAFF
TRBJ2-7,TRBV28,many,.,CASNLKDSYEQYF
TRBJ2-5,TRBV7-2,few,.,CASSSEWVAGPQETQYF
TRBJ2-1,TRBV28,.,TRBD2,CASSLSSGRKDNEQFF
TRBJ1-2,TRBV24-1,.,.,CATSPREGLYGYTF
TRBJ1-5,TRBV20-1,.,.,CSARGAEGRNQPQHF
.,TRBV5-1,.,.,CASSLGQAWDEQYF
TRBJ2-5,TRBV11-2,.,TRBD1,CASRDRTGETQETQYF
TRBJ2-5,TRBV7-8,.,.,CASSLQPSDQETQYF
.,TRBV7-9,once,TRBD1,CASSLWGTEQGTQYF
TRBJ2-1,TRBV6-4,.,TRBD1,CASSEQGAPLNEQFF
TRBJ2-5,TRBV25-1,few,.,CASSLPLRLDVKETQYF
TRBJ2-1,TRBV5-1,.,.,CASSKTGAYNEQFF
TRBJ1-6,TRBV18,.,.,CASSTKGGLNSPLHF
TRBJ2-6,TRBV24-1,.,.,CAASGFNRSSGANVLTF
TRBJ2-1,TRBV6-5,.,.,CASSYQLTSNEQFF
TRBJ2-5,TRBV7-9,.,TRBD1,CASSPWIGTGGQETQYF
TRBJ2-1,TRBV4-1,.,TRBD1,CASSYRPNDVVQGQGFYEQFF
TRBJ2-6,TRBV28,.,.,CASNSVSGANVLTF
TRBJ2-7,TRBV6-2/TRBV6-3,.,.,CASRKQGSHEQYF
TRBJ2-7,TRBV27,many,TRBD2,CASSLGTSSYEQYF
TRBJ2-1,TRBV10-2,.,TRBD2,CASSYSGGASNEQFF
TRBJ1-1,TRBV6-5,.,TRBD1,CASGQVGYTEAFF
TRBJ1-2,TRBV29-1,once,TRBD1,CSVEDGTGFYGYTF
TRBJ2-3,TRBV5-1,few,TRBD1,CASSPGTGVKADTQYF
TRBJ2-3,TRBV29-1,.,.,CSVVGRVNTDTQYF
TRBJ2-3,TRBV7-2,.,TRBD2,CASSLDTSGGETDTQYF
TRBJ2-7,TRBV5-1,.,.,CASSFVGDLREQYF
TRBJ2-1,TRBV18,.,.,CASSLPGMREQFF
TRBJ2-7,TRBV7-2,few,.,CASSLGGALTYEQYF